The T cell receptor (beta chain) described here comes from a study of cytomegalovirus exposure and HLA in healthy donors. Study-level points and caveats: A list of more than 150 TCR beta chains associated with cytomegalovirus was given. Reported results showed that the classifier diagnosed cytomegalovirus status with high specificity and sensitivity. Rare TCR sequences dominated, though some public TCRs recurred in many donors.

Separate from the approximately 670-subject first cohort, the roughly 120-subject validation cohort was the one that the donors belonged to. This table comes from immunoSEQ multiplex PCR, and its TCRdb copy is limited to in-frame clones, with some not included. The sample contains 150,000 or so clones, about 87% of which appear only once. The germline V and J ends were trimmed by 4 bases and 3 bases, with 12 bases remaining between them. The V gene's germline CDR1 is SGHAT and CDR2 FQNNGV. The CDR3 is made up of 15 amino acids. For this clone: Its antigen is not known.

Sequencing used PBMCs. This TCR was sampled from a woman under 40 in good health and CMV-seropositive. The J gene is TRBJ1-4, the V gene TRBV11-2; no firm D call. CDR3 coding DNA: TGTGCCAGCAGCTCGACACGGGGTCCTAATGAAAAACTGTTTTTT. Translated: CASSSTRGPNEKLFF. Together with reference TRBV11-2 and TRBJ1-4, the CDR3 gives the full variable domain: EAGVAQSPRYKIIEKRQSVAFWCNPISGHATLYWYQQILGQGPKLLIQFQNNGVVDDSQLPKDRFSAERLKGVDSTLKIQPAKLEDSAVYLCASSSTRGPNEKLFFGSGTQLSVL.